The rows below give T cell receptor beta chains drawn from one sample of a study. TCRdb processed the RT-PCR reads anew with MiXCR; each CDR3 protein has one entry. The sample holds about 680,000 distinct CDR3 sequences; about 14% are singletons and the top ten take around 3.3%. The specimen sequenced was memory CD4+ T cells from blood. The receptor source for this set is a female donor in good health, serving as a healthy control. Both conserved end residues are trimmed from each CDR3. Each record gives: J gene, D gene, V gene, CDR3 protein. The D gene is left open where the match is weak.

j_call: TRBJ2-3
d_call: NA
v_call: TRBV5-1
cdr3_aa: ASSPTGRDTQY

j_call: TRBJ2-1
d_call: NA
v_call: TRBV20-1
cdr3_aa: SASRRSEQF

j_call: TRBJ2-7
d_call: TRBD1
v_call: TRBV7-2
cdr3_aa: ASSADRAGQLGEQY

j_call: TRBJ1-1
d_call: NA
v_call: TRBV6-2/TRBV6-3
cdr3_aa: ASSYQSAVTNTEAF

j_call: TRBJ2-6
d_call: NA
v_call: TRBV5-1
cdr3_aa: ASIPGVSGANVLT

j_call: TRBJ2-1
d_call: TRBD2
v_call: TRBV29-1
cdr3_aa: SGGGDSGLWQF

j_call: TRBJ1-3
d_call: TRBD1
v_call: TRBV6-2/TRBV6-3
cdr3_aa: ASSYNAGQESPNSGNTIY

j_call: TRBJ2-2
d_call: NA
v_call: TRBV7-2
cdr3_aa: ASSLLQGYTGELF

j_call: TRBJ1-2
d_call: NA
v_call: TRBV6-5
cdr3_aa: ASSQGGTYGYT

j_call: TRBJ2-1
d_call: NA
v_call: TRBV7-3
cdr3_aa: ASSLSGEMQF

j_call: TRBJ2-7
d_call: NA
v_call: TRBV20-1
cdr3_aa: SPKTYEQY

j_call: TRBJ2-7
d_call: NA
v_call: TRBV27
cdr3_aa: ASSRTGPPYEQY

j_call: TRBJ2-7
d_call: TRBD1
v_call: TRBV10-3
cdr3_aa: AISEAPGTGSGEQY

j_call: TRBJ1-1
d_call: NA
v_call: TRBV5-4
cdr3_aa: ASRPEWLNTEAF

j_call: TRBJ2-2
d_call: TRBD2
v_call: TRBV15
cdr3_aa: ATSRTPGASGTTAGELF

j_call: TRBJ1-6
d_call: NA
v_call: TRBV5-6
cdr3_aa: ASSWGRDLRPLH

j_call: TRBJ2-5
d_call: TRBD2
v_call: TRBV5-1
cdr3_aa: ASSLAVAGGLKETQY